Below, one T cell receptor beta chain is given with its context. This clonotype was seen a few times. Its specific antigen is unknown. Base qualities are not provided; no much larger clone lies one nucleotide away. The data were obtained in a study of T-cell reconstitution after alpha-beta-depleted transplantation in children listed by TCRdb under 2016. Broadly, across the study: The study quantitatively tracked T-cell immune reconstitution after TCRalphabeta/CD19-depleted allogeneic hematopoietic cell transplantation in children using TCR repertoire profiling. Summary of the overall study and its limitations: The high TCRbeta diversity at day 60 in some patients was ascribed to recipient T cells and intrathymic progenitors that had survived conditioning. Over the following months the frequencies of hyperexpanded clones went down, and after one year T-cell counts and TCRbeta diversity were mostly credited to newly produced T cells. The apparently early alphabetaT-cell count recovery about two months after transplant was reportedly dependent on only several hundred rapidly expanded clones derived from non-depleted graft cells.

The treatment or condition tag for this specimen amounts to: allogeneic hematopoietic cell transplantation with graft depleted of TCRalphabeta T cells and CD19 B cells. Transplant recipients were children who received TCRalphabeta/CD19-depleted allogeneic hematopoietic cell grafts. Library creation used PCR. TCRdb names Illumina HiSeq 2500 as the instrument used. TCR libraries were prepared with molecular barcoding, using unique molecular identifiers to normalize TCRbeta repertoire quantification. TCRdb reworked the public reads: Q25 trimming with fastp, MiXCR clone assembly, productive beta chains retained. Identical CDR3 protein sequences are pooled into one entry, listed with their most common genes and DNA. This sample gives roughly 350,000 distinct CDR3 sequences in total; about 16% of them show up just once. About 41% of the sample is in the top ten clones. Sequenced material: PBMCs, mostly from graft donor cells, taken 360 days after TCRalphabeta/CD19-depleted stem cell transplant. This receptor was identified in a male patient aged 2-15 years who had a stem cell transplant for acute lymphoblastic leukemia, so the T cells may come from the graft donor.

The sequence in DNA is TGTGCCAGCAGTTTATCCAGACAGGCCAATTCACCCCTCCACTTT. Protein translation: CASSLSRQANSPLHF. This chain is built from TRBV27 and TRBJ1-6; TRBD1 is perhaps the D gene, given 6 matching bases. At the junction V is shortened by 0 bases and J by 7 bases, with 10 bases in between. The CDR3 goes from the cysteine to the phenylalanine over 15 residues. The DNA shown is the 45-base CDR3, in frame from base 1. The CDR1 and CDR2 encoded by the germline V gene (reference sequence) are MNHEY and SMNVEV.